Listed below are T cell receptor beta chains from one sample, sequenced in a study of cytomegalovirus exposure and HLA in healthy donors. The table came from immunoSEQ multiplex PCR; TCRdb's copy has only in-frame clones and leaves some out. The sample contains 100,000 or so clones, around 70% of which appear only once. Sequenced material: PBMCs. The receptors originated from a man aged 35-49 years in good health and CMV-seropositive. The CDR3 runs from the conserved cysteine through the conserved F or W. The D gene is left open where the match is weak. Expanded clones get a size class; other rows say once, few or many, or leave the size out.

CDR3nt: TGCGCCAGCAGTGAGTACAGGGGGGGAACTGAAGCTTTCTTT
CDR3aa: CASSEYRGGTEAFF
j_gene: TRBJ1-1
len: 14
v_gene: TRBV10-1
d_gene: TRBD1
abundance: -

CDR3nt: TGTGCCAGCAGCTTGATCGGGATTCCAGATACGCAGTATTTT
CDR3aa: CASSLIGIPDTQYF
j_gene: TRBJ2-3
len: 14
v_gene: TRBV5-4
d_gene: -
abundance: -

CDR3nt: TGTGCCAGCAGTTATGGTAGATACAGAGCTGGAAACACCATATATTTT
CDR3aa: CASSYGRYRAGNTIYF
j_gene: TRBJ1-3
len: 16
v_gene: TRBV6-5
d_gene: -
abundance: -

CDR3nt: TGTGCCAGCAGCGTTGGCAGGGTCAATGAGCAGTTCTTC
CDR3aa: CASSVGRVNEQFF
j_gene: TRBJ2-1
len: 13
v_gene: TRBV9
d_gene: -
abundance: -

CDR3nt: TGTGCCAGCAGTTTCGGGGGAAGCACAGATACGCAGTATTTT
CDR3aa: CASSFGGSTDTQYF
j_gene: TRBJ2-3
len: 14
v_gene: TRBV27
d_gene: -
abundance: -

CDR3nt: TGTGCCGCCGCATGGGGACTCTTTAGCAATCAGCCCCAGCATTTT
CDR3aa: CAAAWGLFSNQPQHF
j_gene: TRBJ1-5
len: 15
v_gene: TRBV6-5
d_gene: -
abundance: -

CDR3nt: TGTGCCAGCAGCCCCGTTGGCTCGGGGGGGGTCAATGAGCAGTTCTTC
CDR3aa: CASSPVGSGGVNEQFF
j_gene: TRBJ2-1
len: 16
v_gene: TRBV13
d_gene: TRBD2
abundance: -

CDR3nt: TGCGCCAGCAGCTTGGCCCTGGGACAGGGGGGAGATACGCAGTATTTT
CDR3aa: CASSLALGQGGDTQYF
j_gene: TRBJ2-3
len: 16
v_gene: TRBV5-1
d_gene: TRBD1
abundance: once

CDR3nt: TGTGCCAGCAGTTCCGGACAGGGTTTTTCCAATGAGCAGTTCTTC
CDR3aa: CASSSGQGFSNEQFF
j_gene: TRBJ2-1
len: 15
v_gene: TRBV28
d_gene: TRBD1
abundance: -

CDR3nt: TGTGCCAGCAATGTGGCGGGAGGTTTCTACGAGCAGTACTTC
CDR3aa: CASNVAGGFYEQYF
j_gene: TRBJ2-7
len: 14
v_gene: TRBV28
d_gene: TRBD2
abundance: -

CDR3nt: TGTGCCAGCAGCCTCGGGACTAGCGGTTACAATGAGCAGTTCTTC
CDR3aa: CASSLGTSGYNEQFF
j_gene: TRBJ2-1
len: 15
v_gene: TRBV14
d_gene: TRBD2
abundance: -

CDR3nt: TGTGCCAGCAGGGGGGGGGAAGACTATGGCTACACCTTC
CDR3aa: CASRGGEDYGYTF
j_gene: TRBJ1-2
len: 13
v_gene: TRBV5-4
d_gene: -
abundance: few